This T cell receptor beta chain derives from a study of cytomegalovirus exposure and HLA in healthy donors. Findings and caveats of the study: Later analysis identified a missense DCLRE1C variant that was linked to TCR beta V- and J-gene trimming. Among TCR beta chains of equal frequency, HLA-associated ones were more clonally expanded in a later analysis.

Likely unrecorded immune exposures existed in these nominally healthy donors. Regarding this clone: The antigen remains unidentified.

The V gene's germline CDR1 is SGHRS and CDR2 YFSETQ. The CDR3 spans 13 residues. V lost 4 bases and J lost 2, with 7 bases in between. This PCR relied on a set of 60 Vbeta primers and 13 Jbeta primers. Using immunoSEQ multiplex PCR, the repertoire was profiled, and TCRdb retains in-frame clones only, with some absent. The sample shows 95,000 to 100,000 clones, 60% to 85% of them seen only once. This clonotype originated in a man aged 50-59 years in good health and CMV-seronegative. Sequenced input: PBMCs. The gene calls are TRBV5-1 and TRBJ2-1, with D unclear. This CDR3 reads CASSPPPYNEQFF. Written as DNA, the CDR3 is TGCGCCAGCAGCCCCCCTCCCTACAATGAGCAGTTCTTC.